This entry lists 28 T cell receptor beta chains sequenced from one sample in a study of Ad26.COV2.S vaccination and SARS-CoV-2 variants. Indicated treatment: around 19 received Ad26.COV2.S at low or high dose, single or two shots; roughly five received placebo; per-sample allocation not given. Vaccine and placebo recipients were sampled on day 63 after the first injection. Repertoires were generated with immunoSEQ multiplex PCR, while TCRdb's copy carries only in-frame clones and drops some. The table records just over 350,000 clones, about 88% of them present only once. The source material was peripheral blood, sampled in a trial of Ad26.COV2.S vaccine versus placebo. Receptor source: a person between 18 and 59 years old who received the Ad26.COV2.S COVID-19 vaccine or a placebo.

V usage is TRBV6-5 and J usage is TRBJ2-1; no clear D gene. CDR3 length equals 14 residues. Germline assignment: CDR1 MNHEY and CDR2 SVGAGI. Trimming left V 0 bases short and J 5 bases short, with 8 bases between. The CDR3 protein is CASSYSMPNNEQFF. The CDR3 DNA sequence: TGTGCCAGCAGTTACTCGATGCCTAACAATGAGCAGTTCTTC.

The CDR3 loop reads CASSHRDRGDQETQYF. CDR3 coding DNA: TGTGCCAGCAGCCACCGGGACAGGGGCGACCAAGAGACCCAGTACTTC. The V gene is TRBV13, the J gene TRBJ2-5, with TRBD1 identical over 10 bases. Germline V gene lookup returns CDR1 PRHDT and CDR2 FYEKMQ (reference sequence). V lost 5 bases and J lost 0; bases outside the gene matches: 6. This CDR3 region has 16 residues.

The V gene is TRBV3-1 (or the pseudogene TRBV3-2), the J gene TRBJ2-7; TRBD1 matches 8 bases. V was clipped by 0 bases and J by 2 bases; unmatched bases: 6. Per the germline V gene, CDR1 is LGHDT and CDR2 is YNNKEL (reference sequence). This CDR3 region has 16 residues. The CDR3 protein is CASSQDIGTGTYEQYF. The CDR3 DNA reads as TGTGCCAGCAGCCAAGATATCGGGACAGGCACCTACGAGCAGTACTTC.

This chain joins TRBV6-6 and TRBJ2-7; D perhaps matches TRBD1 (6 bases). Deletions cut 1 base from V and 4 bases from J, with 14 bases between. Germline lookup yields CDR1 MNHNY and CDR2 SVGAGI (reference sequence). The CDR3 has 15 residues. CDR3 sequence: CASSYLDPRGYEQYF. The CDR3 DNA is TGTGCCAGCAGTTACTTAGACCCCAGGGGTTACGAGCAGTACTTC.

This clone showed up many times. This chain uses TRBV5-6 with TRBJ2-7; D perhaps matches TRBD1 (7 bases). The V and J ends lost 4 bases and 2 bases respectively, with 13 bases between them. The CDR3 spans 14 residues. From germline, CDR1 is SGHDT and CDR2 YYEEEE. The chain's CDR3 is CASSHQGGPYEQYF. CDR3 DNA sequence: TGTGCCAGCAGCCACCAGGGGGGACCCTACGAGCAGTACTTC.

The V gene is TRBV18, the J gene TRBJ2-5; D not certain. Germline-derived CDR1 and CDR2 are KGHSH and LQKENI. This CDR3 is built from 14 residues. Trimming removed 0 bases from V and 3 bases from J, with 8 bases in between. CDR3 region: CASSPPRWEETQYF. The CDR3 region has the DNA TGTGCCAGCTCACCACCGCGGTGGGAAGAGACCCAGTACTTC.

This chain connects TRBV7-9 to TRBJ2-7; 7 nucleotides match TRBD2. The CDR3 is made up of 18 amino acids. CDR1 is SEHNR and CDR2 is FQNEAQ in the germline V gene (reference sequence). Losses at the gene ends were 2 bases for V and 3 bases for J; bases not matched to a gene: 16. CDR3: CASSLPRGSRGGGYEQYF. The CDR3 bases are TGTGCCAGCAGCTTACCCCGGGGGAGCCGCGGGGGTGGCTACGAGCAGTACTTC. Together with reference TRBV7-9 and TRBJ2-7, the CDR3 gives the full variable domain: DTGVSQNPRHKITKRGQNVTFRCDPISEHNRLYWYRQTLGQGPEFLTYFQNEAQLEKSRLLSDRFSAERPKGSFSTLEIQRTEQGDSAMYLCASSLPRGSRGGGYEQYFGPGTRLTVT.

The rearrangement uses TRBV6-5 and TRBJ2-3; 7 bases match TRBD1. The CDR3 covers 13 residues. V was clipped by 7 bases and J by 3 bases; unmatched bases: 4. CDR1 and CDR2 from the germline V gene are MNHEY and SVGAGI. CDR3 residues: CASTPQGTDTQYF. The CDR3 DNA reads TGTGCCAGCACCCCACAGGGGACAGATACGCAGTATTTT.

This clone was seen a few times. The V and J genes are TRBV14 and TRBJ2-6, with 8 bases matching TRBD1. Germline CDR1 reads SGHDN; CDR2 reads FVKESK. V gave up 3 bases and J gave up 0 bases; unmatched junction bases: 4. The CDR3 length is 17 residues. CDR3 sequence (DNA): TGTGCCAGCAGCCAGGGACAGGCTACCTCTGGGGCCAACGTCCTGACTTTC. It encodes CASSQGQATSGANVLTF.

The chain carries TRBV15 and TRBJ2-5; 7 bases align to TRBD2. This CDR3 comprises 13 residues. Germline-derived CDR1 and CDR2 are LNHNV and YYDKDF (reference sequence). With V trimmed by 2 bases and J by 5 bases, 2 bases remained unmatched. The CDR3 loop is CATSRQGGETQYF. The CDR3 DNA reads as TGTGCCACCAGCAGACAGGGAGGGGAGACCCAGTACTTC.

V usage is TRBV23-1 and J usage is TRBJ2-5; TRBD1 agrees at 9 bases. TRBV23-1 is an open reading frame, and its role is uncertain. The J segment lost 4 bases and the V segment lost 10 bases, leaving 13 bases of the junction unmatched. The CDR3 extends over 15 amino acids. The CDR3 DNA reads as TGCGCCACCCTCCTGCTCTACAGGGGGCGAGAGACCCAGTACTTC. This codes for CATLLLYRGRETQYF.

This clone was recorded once. The chain recombines TRBV9 with TRBJ2-4, with D unresolved. Trimming took 3 bases from V and 0 from J, leaving 10 bases between them. CDR1 SGDLS and CDR2 YYNGEE come from the germline V gene. The CDR3 length is 15 residues. CDR3 loop: CASSGPQLAKNIQYF. The CDR3 nucleotides are TGTGCCAGCAGCGGGCCCCAGTTAGCCAAAAACATTCAGTACTTC.

The chain recombines TRBV9 with TRBJ2-2; 10 positions agree with TRBD2. Germline lookup yields CDR1 SGDLS and CDR2 YYNGEE. Unmatched junction bases numbered 5, after V lost 2 bases and J lost 1 base. The CDR3 extends over 17 amino acids. In DNA form, the CDR3 reads TGTGCCAGCAGCGTTACAAGGACTAGCGGGAACACCGGGGAGCTGTTTTTT. Translation gives CASSVTRTSGNTGELFF. Full variable domain (remainder filled in from reference TRBV9 and TRBJ2-2): DSGVTQTPKHLITATGQRVTLRCSPRSGDLSVYWYQQSLDQGLQFLIQYYNGEERAKGNILERFSAQQFPDLHSELNLSSLELGDSALYFCASSVTRTSGNTGELFFGEGSRLTVL.

The V and J genes are TRBV7-6 and TRBJ2-5; 9 nucleotides line up with TRBD2. The CDR3 is 16 amino acids. Germline loops: CDR1 SGHVS, CDR2 FNYEAQ. Unmatched junction bases numbered 12, after V lost 5 bases and J lost 5 bases. As DNA, the CDR3 is TGTGCCAGCAGCCCTACCCCCCCTAGCGGGGTGGAGACCCAGTACTTC. Translated, it gives CASSPTPPSGVETQYF. Based on the CDR3 plus reference TRBV7-6 and TRBJ2-5, the full variable domain is GAGVSQSPRYKVTKRGQDVALRCDPISGHVSLYWYRQALGQGPEFLTYFNYEAQQDKSGLPNDRFSAERPEGSISTLTIQRTEQRDSAMYRCASSPTPPSGVETQYFGPGTRLLVL.

The gene calls are TRBV11-2 and TRBJ1-5; tentative D call: TRBD1 (5 bases). The CDR3 contains 14 residues. Per germline, CDR1 SGHAT and CDR2 FQNNGV. V dropped 7 bases and J dropped 6 bases, with 16 bases sitting between them. The DNA for the CDR3 is TGTGCCAGCACCGGTGAGGGGCGAGTTCAGCCCCAGCATTTT. Amino acids: CASTGEGRVQPQHF.

The chain combines TRBV29-1 with TRBJ1-1, with D tentatively TRBD1 (5 bases). CDR1 SQVTM and CDR2 ANQGSEA come from the germline V gene. V lost 4 bases and J lost 1, with 13 bases in between. The CDR3 extends over 14 amino acids. CDR3: CSVVVEGPNTEAFF. Written as DNA, the CDR3 is TGCAGCGTTGTGGTGGAGGGACCGAACACTGAAGCTTTCTTT. Looking up the rest from reference TRBV29-1 and TRBJ1-1 gives the full variable domain: SAVISQKPSRDICQRGTSLTIQCQVDSQVTMMFWYRQQPGQSLTLIATANQGSEATYESGFVIDKFPISRPNLTFSTLTVSNMSPEDSSIYLCSVVVEGPNTEAFFGQGTRLTVV.

The genes are TRBV18 and TRBJ1-4, with 7 positions matching TRBD1. The germline CDR1 and CDR2 sequences are KGHSH and LQKENI. This CDR3 comprises 12 residues. The V and J ends lost 6 bases and 11 bases, in that order; junction bases with no gene match: 6. CDR3 coding DNA: TGTGCCAGCTCCCCGACAGGGTTGAAACTGTTTTTT. Its translation is CASSPTGLKLFF.

This clone was seen only a few times. V usage is TRBV11-2 and J usage is TRBJ1-4; D perhaps matches TRBD1 (5 bases). Trimming took 0 bases from V and 4 from J, leaving 15 bases between them. The CDR3 spans 17 residues. Per germline, CDR1 SGHAT and CDR2 FQNNGV. The CDR3 DNA reads as TGTGCCAGCAGCTTAGAGCCGGGACTGGGCGGTAATGAAAAACTGTTTTTT. Amino acids: CASSLEPGLGGNEKLFF.

The V gene is TRBV7-2, the J gene TRBJ1-6; D gene unclear. The germline CDR1 and CDR2 sequences are SGHTA and FQGNSA. This CDR3 comprises 17 residues. The V end lost 1 base, the J end lost 0 bases, and 10 bases lay between the germline ends. CDR3 nucleotides: TGTGCCAGCAGCTTAGGTGGAGGGAGCTCCTATAATTCACCCCTCCACTTT. Translated, it gives CASSLGGGSSYNSPLHF.

This sequence joins TRBV9 and TRBJ2-2; weak D call: TRBD2 (5 bases). Trimming left V 4 bases short and J 7 bases short, with 11 bases between. The CDR3 spans 13 residues. From germline, CDR1 is SGDLS and CDR2 YYNGEE. The DNA of the CDR3 is TGTGCCAGCAGCCCTCAGCGGAGCGGGGAGCTGTTTTTT. Its translation is CASSPQRSGELFF. The full variable domain, completed using reference TRBV9 and TRBJ2-2, is DSGVTQTPKHLITATGQRVTLRCSPRSGDLSVYWYQQSLDQGLQFLIQYYNGEERAKGNILERFSAQQFPDLHSELNLSSLELGDSALYFCASSPQRSGELFFGEGSRLTVL.

The gene calls are TRBV6-4 and TRBJ1-2; weak D call: TRBD1 (5 bases). Trimming pared 0 bases from V and 8 bases from J, leaving 13 bases between. There are 14 residues in the CDR3. CDR1 and CDR2 from the germline V gene are MRHNA and SNTAGT. CDR3 in amino acids: CASSDSWGGSGYTF. The CDR3 DNA sequence: TGTGCCAGCAGTGACTCTTGGGGGGGAAGCGGCTACACCTTC.

The rearrangement uses TRBV4-1 and TRBJ2-4, with 7 bases aligning to TRBD2. Germline-derived CDR1 and CDR2 are MGHRA and YSYEKL. V lost 1 base and J lost 15; bases outside the gene matches: 6. This CDR3 has 12 residues. The CDR3, as DNA: TGCGCCAGCAGCCAAGTTGGGGGGGATCGGTACTTC. It yields the protein CASSQVGGDRYF.

The chain employs TRBV5-1 and TRBJ1-1, with a possible D match to TRBD1 (5 bases). The CDR3 has 13 residues. CDR1 SGHRS and CDR2 YFSETQ come from the germline V gene. V lost 4 bases and J lost 1, with 8 bases in between. Here the CDR3 reads CASSNQGNTEAFF. In DNA, the CDR3 is TGCGCCAGCAGCAATCAGGGGAACACTGAAGCTTTCTTT. Drawing the rest from reference TRBV5-1 and TRBJ1-1, the complete variable domain is KAGVTQTPRYLIKTRGQQVTLSCSPISGHRSVSWYQQTPGQGLQFLFEYFSETQRNKGNFPGRFSGRQFSNSRSEMNVSTLELGDSALYLCASSNQGNTEAFFGQGTRLTVV.

V is TRBV5-1 and J is TRBJ2-5; 7 bases fit TRBD1. The CDR3 spans 14 residues. The germline CDR1 and CDR2 sequences are SGHRS and YFSETQ. After removal of 7 bases from V and 2 bases from J, the junction contained 8 bases not matched to a gene. In nucleotides, the CDR3 is TGCGCCAGCTTCCGAAGGGGGCTACAAGAGACCCAGTACTTC. It encodes CASFRRGLQETQYF.

The genes are TRBV24-1 and TRBJ1-2, with 9 positions matching TRBD1. The CDR3 extends over 17 amino acids. Germline V gives CDR1 KGHDR, CDR2 SFDVKD. J lost 4 bases, V lost 4 bases, and 12 bases had no gene match. CDR3 in DNA: TGTGCCACCAGTGACCGGGACAGGGAGGATTCCCTCTATGGCTACACCTTC. Translated: CATSDRDREDSLYGYTF.

The chain couples TRBV5-1 to TRBJ1-1; perhaps TRBD1 as D (6 bases). Germline lookup yields CDR1 SGHRS and CDR2 YFSETQ. V lost 2 bases and J lost 3, with 14 bases in between. The CDR3 is 15 amino acids. As DNA, the CDR3 is TGCGCCAGCAGCTTTCATGGGGCAGGGGACACTGAAGCTTTCTTT. Protein: CASSFHGAGDTEAFF.

V and J are TRBV5-4 and TRBJ2-2, with D perhaps being TRBD1 or TRBD2 (6 bases each). Trimming removed 4 bases at V and 1 base at J, with 17 bases between. CDR1 and CDR2 from the germline V gene are SGHNT and YYREEE (reference sequence). CDR3 length: 17 residues. The CDR3 bases are TGTGCCAGCAGCCCACCCTCTAGGGGGGAGAACACCGGGGAGCTGTTTTTT. Its translation is CASSPPSRGENTGELFF.

CDR3 region: CASSAAGEVDEQYF. The DNA of the CDR3 is TGCGCCAGCAGCGCGGCAGGGGAGGTCGACGAGCAGTACTTC. J is TRBJ2-7 and V is TRBV5-1; D may correspond to TRBD1 or TRBD2 (6 bases each). The germline gives CDR1 SGHRS, CDR2 YFSETQ. The CDR3 has 14 residues. Trimming cost V 4 bases and J 5 bases, with 16 bases left between them.